These 29 T cell receptor beta chains were all obtained from the same sample, sequenced in a study of T-cell memory formation after mild COVID-19. TCRdb itself ran the 5' RACE reads through MiXCR, one entry per CDR3 protein. The table shows some 30,000 distinct CDR3 sequences, with around 6.8% occurring only once. The specimen was PBMCs or a T cell subset sorted from them (not recorded which). These TCRs come from an adult woman who had mild COVID-19 (a few samples of this study predate the infection). Cell type and time point are not known.

At least ten counts were recorded for this clonotype. V usage is TRBV4-3 and J usage is TRBJ2-1, with 9 bases identical to TRBD1. J lost 0 bases, V lost 0 bases, and 15 bases had no gene match. The CDR3 covers 21 residues. In germline, CDR1 is LGHNA, CDR2 YSLEER. The CDR3 DNA is TGCGCCAGCAGCCAAGATAGAAGAACAGGGGGCGCCCGGGGCTCCTACAATGAGCAGTTCTTC. Protein product: CASSQDRRTGGARGSYNEQFF.

This clonotype occurred many times. V gene TRBV5-1 combines with J gene TRBJ2-7, with 8 bases matching TRBD1. The CDR3 spans 14 residues. V lost 4 bases to trimming and J lost 3 bases; unmatched junction nucleotides: 6. The germline V gene has CDR1 SGHRS and CDR2 YFSETQ. CDR3 region: CASSPWTGFYEQYF. The CDR3 coding sequence is TGCGCCAGCAGCCCGTGGACAGGGTTCTACGAGCAGTACTTC.

This clonotype was picked up many times. This rearrangement joins TRBV20-1 to TRBJ2-3; tentative D call: TRBD2 (6 bases). This CDR3 contains 14 residues. Germline V gene sequence: CDR1 DFQATT, CDR2 SNEGSKA (reference sequence). Trimming stripped 3 bases from V and 2 bases from J, with 12 bases between. CDR3 protein: CSASLAPYTDTQYF. The CDR3, as DNA: TGCAGTGCTAGCCTAGCGCCTTACACAGATACGCAGTATTTT.

This clonotype was observed many times. The junction differs from germline at one of its ends, possibly a read error. The chain carries TRBV6-2 or TRBV6-3 and TRBJ1-1; 10 bases are a match to TRBD1. The CDR3 extends over 13 amino acids. Germline lookup yields CDR1 MNHEY and CDR2 SVGEGT. The CDR3 here is CASSDPGQGKWNF. CDR3 in DNA: TGTGCCAGCAGTGACCCGGGACAGGGGAAGTGGAACTTT.

This clonotype came up many times. The chain has TRBV20-1 and TRBJ2-7; D is possibly TRBD1 or TRBD2 (6 bases each). Germline V lookup: CDR1 DFQATT, CDR2 SNEGSKA (reference sequence). This CDR3 contains 15 residues. Trimming left V 5 bases short and J 3 bases short, with 20 bases between. The CDR3 sequence: CSAGTVERGIYEQYF. CDR3 nucleotides: TGCAGTGCTGGGACTGTCGAGAGGGGGATCTACGAGCAGTACTTC.

This clonotype came up many times. The chain links TRBV7-2 to TRBJ1-2; weak D call: TRBD1 (6 bases). Germline lookup yields CDR1 SGHTA and CDR2 FQGNSA. The CDR3 runs to 16 residues. V was shortened by 1 base and J by 2 bases, with 14 bases between the two germline ends. CDR3 amino acids: CASSLDSGHHNYGYTF. In DNA form, the CDR3 reads TGTGCCAGCAGCTTAGATTCGGGACACCACAACTATGGCTACACCTTC.

This clonotype was picked up a small number of times. A single base separates this from a much larger clone, so it may be a read error. V is TRBV11-2 and J is TRBJ2-2; 10 bases match TRBD1. Losses at the gene ends were 1 base for V and 3 bases for J; bases not matched to a gene: 2. This CDR3 is 16 amino acids long. Germline assignment: CDR1 SGHAT and CDR2 FQNNGV. This CDR3 reads CASSLGDRGDTGELFF. The CDR3 bases are TGTGCCAGCAGCTTAGGGGACAGGGGAGACACCGGGGAGCTGTTTTTT.

This clonotype has at least ten counts. The chain has TRBV6-2 or TRBV6-3 and TRBJ2-1; 11 bases line up with TRBD1. The ends lost 2 bases at V and 8 bases at J; junction bases unmatched: 5. This CDR3 contains 15 residues. In germline, CDR1 is MNHEY, CDR2 SVGEGT. The CDR3 loop is CASSYRDRGAYEQFF. In DNA form, the CDR3 reads TGTGCCAGCAGTTACCGGGACAGGGGGGCCTATGAGCAGTTCTTC.

This clonotype was counted at least ten times. The rearrangement joins TRBV18 to TRBJ2-2; the match to TRBD1 covers 7 bases. The germline CDR1 and CDR2 sequences are KGHSH and LQKENI. This CDR3 contains 14 residues. V was pared by 2 bases and J by 6 bases, with 3 bases of the junction left unmatched. The CDR3 is CASSPATGSGELFF. As DNA, the CDR3 is TGTGCCAGCTCACCAGCGACAGGGTCCGGGGAGCTGTTTTTT.

This clonotype was counted many times. The V call is TRBV20-1, the J call TRBJ2-7, with D perhaps matching TRBD2 (6 bases). The CDR3 has 14 residues. Trimming shortened V by 0 bases and J by 6 bases, and 15 bases separated the two germline ends. CDR1 and CDR2 from the germline V gene are DFQATT and SNEGSKA (reference sequence). The CDR3 coding sequence is TGCAGTGCTAGAGATCGATCTGGCGGGACCGAGCAGTACTTC. This gives the protein CSARDRSGGTEQYF.

This clonotype was seen at least ten times. The rearrangement uses TRBV7-2 and TRBJ2-1, with TRBD2 matching over 10 bases. Germline loops: CDR1 SGHTA, CDR2 FQGNSA. The CDR3 totals 13 residues. V lost 3 bases and J lost 8; bases outside the gene matches: 1. In nucleotides, the CDR3 is TGTGCCAGCAGCTTCCTAGCGGGGGATGAGCAGTTCTTC. It is translated as CASSFLAGDEQFF. The full variable domain, rest sourced from reference TRBV7-2 and TRBJ2-1, is GAGVSQSPSNKVTEKGKDVELRCDPISGHTALYWYRQSLGQGLEFLIYFQGNSAPDKSGLPSDRFSAERTGGSVSTLTIQRTQQEDSAVYLCASSFLAGDEQFFGPGTRLTVL.

This clonotype was counted many times. V and J are TRBV5-1 and TRBJ1-1; 9 bases fit TRBD1. The germline V gene has CDR1 SGHRS and CDR2 YFSETQ. This CDR3 region has 18 residues. Trimming cost V 1 base and J 1 base; bases outside gene matches: 11. The chain's CDR3 is CASSLNPRDRAPNTEAFF. CDR3 in DNA: TGCGCCAGCAGCTTGAACCCCCGGGACAGGGCCCCGAACACTGAAGCTTTCTTT. Supplemented by reference TRBV5-1 and TRBJ1-1, the full variable domain reads KAGVTQTPRYLIKTRGQQVTLSCSPISGHRSVSWYQQTPGQGLQFLFEYFSETQRNKGNFPGRFSGRQFSNSRSEMNVSTLELGDSALYLCASSLNPRDRAPNTEAFFGQGTRLTVV.

This clonotype was detected ten times or more. The chain couples TRBV5-1 to TRBJ1-5, with unresolved D. With 0 bases removed from V and 0 bases from J, the gap between germline ends came to 4 bases. Germline V gene lookup returns CDR1 SGHRS and CDR2 YFSETQ. The CDR3 runs to 14 residues. Here the CDR3 DNA reads TGCGCCAGCAGCTTGGGAAATAGCAATCAGCCCCAGCATTTT. Protein sequence: CASSLGNSNQPQHF.

This clonotype was recorded many times. The V and J genes are TRBV25-1 and TRBJ2-7; TRBD2 might be the D (6 bases). The CDR3 extends over 13 amino acids. Trimming cost V 4 bases and J 4 bases, with 11 bases left between them. Germline V gene sequence: CDR1 MGHDK, CDR2 SYGVNS. The CDR3 DNA sequence: TGTGCCAGCAGTGGCCTCGGGAGTTACGAGCAGTACTTC. Encoded protein: CASSGLGSYEQYF.

This clonotype came up many times. The chain joins TRBV27 to TRBJ1-4; D unresolved. The CDR3 loop spans 14 amino acids. The germline gives CDR1 MNHEY, CDR2 SMNVEV (reference sequence). Trimming took 6 bases from V and 5 from J, leaving 13 bases between them. The CDR3 region is CASSPPGTNEKLFF. The CDR3 nucleotides read TGTGCCAGCAGCCCCCCCGGTACCAATGAAAAACTGTTTTTT. Together with reference TRBV27 and TRBJ1-4, the CDR3 gives the full variable domain: EAQVTQNPRYLITVTGKKLTVTCSQNMNHEYMSWYRQDPGLGLRQIYYSMNVEVTDKGDVPEGYKVSRKEKRNFPLILESPSPNQTSLYFCASSPPGTNEKLFFGSGTQLSVL.

This clonotype was seen at least ten times. The chain is built from TRBV20-1 and TRBJ2-1, with TRBD2 matching over 12 bases. Losses at the gene ends were 5 bases for V and 7 bases for J; bases not matched to a gene: 6. Germline V gene lookup returns CDR1 DFQATT and CDR2 SNEGSKA (reference sequence). This CDR3 contains 14 residues. CDR3 nucleotides: TGCAGTGCTCCTAGCGGGAGGGTCCCTAATGAGCAGTTCTTC. Translation gives CSAPSGRVPNEQFF.

Ten or more counts support this clonotype. This sequence joins TRBV12-3 or TRBV12-4 and TRBJ1-1; D not resolved. Trimming stripped 7 bases from V and 1 base from J, with 10 bases between. The CDR3 spans 13 residues. The CDR3 sequence is CASTSPRNTEAFF. The CDR3 bases are TGTGCCAGCACCTCGCCTCGGAACACTGAAGCTTTCTTT.

In its sample, this clonotype was seen many times. The V gene is TRBV6-6, the J gene TRBJ1-2, with a weak D call TRBD1 (5 bases). Per germline, CDR1 MNHNY and CDR2 SVGAGI (reference sequence). With 6 bases removed from V and 8 bases from J, the gap between germline ends came to 16 bases. This CDR3 has 13 residues. The CDR3 here is CASRHLAGPGYTF. The CDR3 DNA follows: TGTGCCAGCAGGCATTTGGCGGGGCCCGGCTACACCTTC.

This clonotype was observed many times. This chain links TRBV6-5 with TRBJ1-1; TRBD1 aligns across 8 bases. The J segment lost 0 bases and the V segment lost 4 bases, leaving 4 bases of the junction unmatched. The V gene's germline CDR1 is MNHEY and CDR2 SVGAGI. The CDR3 loop spans 15 amino acids. The CDR3 here is CASSSRTGMNTEAFF. The CDR3 DNA follows: TGTGCCAGCAGTTCTCGGACAGGGATGAACACTGAAGCTTTCTTT.

This clonotype was seen ten or more times. The rearrangement joins TRBV9 to TRBJ2-1; 7 bases map to TRBD2. Per the germline V gene, CDR1 is SGDLS and CDR2 is YYNGEE. The CDR3 runs 16 residues. The V and J ends lost 4 bases and 3 bases, in that order; junction bases with no gene match: 10. CDR3 loop: CASSPPPTSLYNEQFF. The CDR3 nucleotides are TGTGCCAGCAGCCCGCCTCCGACTAGCCTCTACAATGAGCAGTTCTTC.

The chain couples TRBV20-1 to TRBJ2-7; 8 bases map to TRBD2. The CDR3 has 14 amino acids. V lost 5 bases, J lost 5 bases, and 11 bases stayed unmatched. Germline V gene data show CDR1 as DFQATT and CDR2 as SNEGSKA (reference sequence). The CDR3: CSASRTSYSNEQYF. CDR3 nucleotides: TGCAGTGCTTCCCGGACTAGCTATTCAAACGAGCAGTACTTC.

This clonotype has at least ten counts. The CDR3 is CATSREVGFQETQYF. In DNA form, the CDR3 reads TGTGCCACCAGCAGAGAAGTTGGCTTCCAAGAGACCCAGTACTTC. The gene calls are TRBV15 and TRBJ2-5; no reliable D call. V was cut by 0 bases and J by 1 base, with 9 bases left in between. The CDR3 is 15 residues long. Germline-derived CDR1 and CDR2 are LNHNV and YYDKDF (reference sequence).

This clonotype has at least ten counts. The chain links TRBV4-1 to TRBJ1-2; maybe TRBD1 (5 bases). The CDR3 runs to 16 residues. V lost 0 bases to trimming and J lost 7 bases, with 18 bases between them. Germline values: CDR1 MGHRA, CDR2 YSYEKL. CDR3 in DNA: TGCGCCAGCAGCCAAGAGGTAGGGGACCTGTTCGCTGGCTACACCTTC. This sequence encodes CASSQEVGDLFAGYTF.

This clonotype was seen at least ten times. The V and J genes are TRBV27 and TRBJ1-3, with D maybe TRBD1 (5 bases). The CDR3 loop spans 14 amino acids. CDR1 and CDR2 from the germline V gene are MNHEY and SMNVEV (reference sequence). Between the trimmed V and J ends, which lost 8 bases and 3 bases, there was a span of 14 bases. CDR3 protein: CASRPGGGGNTIYF. CDR3 nucleotide sequence: TGTGCCAGCCGACCCGGGGGAGGTGGAAACACCATATATTTT.

The chain joins TRBV18 to TRBJ1-1; D is uncertain. Trimming shortened V by 1 base and J by 5 bases, and 5 bases separated the two germline ends. CDR3 size: 12 residues. From germline, CDR1 is KGHSH and CDR2 LQKENI. The CDR3 DNA reads TGTGCCAGCTCACCACGAAGGACTGAAGCTTTCTTT. It specifies CASSPRRTEAFF.

As concerns this clonotype: This may be a read error, as it is one base from a much larger clone. The chain employs TRBV7-9 and TRBJ2-5, with D tentatively TRBD2 (5 bases). This CDR3 contains 13 residues. Germline loops: CDR1 SEHNR, CDR2 FQNEAQ (reference sequence). Deletions cut 5 bases from V and 8 bases from J, with 15 bases between. CDR3 DNA: TGTGCCAGCAGCGTACTCCTCGGGGTAACCCAGTACTTC. Translated: CASSVLLGVTQYF.

The CDR3: CASSEFGLRVKNTGELFF. The CDR3 region has the DNA TGTGCCAGCAGTGAATTCGGTTTGCGGGTCAAGAACACCGGGGAGCTGTTTTTT. This rearrangement joins TRBV6-1 to TRBJ2-2; a possible D gene is TRBD2 (5 bases). The CDR3 spans 18 residues. Trimming pared 2 bases from V and 1 base from J, leaving 17 bases between. Germline CDR1 reads MNHNS; CDR2 reads SASEGT.

The sample holds many counts of this clonotype. The chain carries TRBV12-3 or TRBV12-4 and TRBJ1-2, with D maybe TRBD1 (5 bases). V lost 6 bases, J lost 5 bases, and 13 bases lay in between. The CDR3 is made up of 13 amino acids. The CDR3 DNA follows: TGTGCCAGCAGCGACGACAGTCGGTATGGCTACACCTTC. Translating gives CASSDDSRYGYTF.

This clonotype was seen only once. The rearrangement links TRBV12-5 to TRBJ2-7, with 14 bases fitting TRBD2. J was trimmed by 6 bases and V by 5 bases; bases with no gene match: 6. This CDR3 is built from 15 residues. Germline lookup yields CDR1 LGHNT and CDR2 FRNRAP. CDR3 sequence: CASGKGLAGAIEQYF. DNA of the CDR3: TGTGCTAGTGGTAAGGGACTAGCGGGGGCCATCGAGCAGTACTTC.